This TCR beta chain was profiled in a study of blood T cell repertoires in COVID-19. As for the study in general: Samples of COVID-19 (acute and convalescent) were obtained from the United States, Italy and Spain. In each case, the material was cDNA or gDNA derived from T cells, B-cell-depleted T cells, or PBMCs.

Those enrolled, adults aged 18 to 89 years, came from some 25 US areas. The junction had 6 bases not matched to a gene; V was cut back by 5 bases and J by 4 bases. The CDR3 length is 14 residues. Germline V lookup: CDR1 SQVTM, CDR2 ANQGSEA. Authors' analysis steps: Reference gene primers were amplified, and this amplification served to estimate nucleated cell counts. Profiling relied on immunoSEQ multiplex PCR, and the TCRdb table lists in-frame clones only, not all of them. The DNA gave D and trimming, while V, J and clone size come from that table. The sample includes roughly 250,000 clones, approximately 89% of them seen just once.

Source material: PBMCs or T cells enriched from blood (not recorded which). This clonotype originated in a woman in her thirties or forties who had been exposed to COVID-19. The V call is TRBV29-1, the J call TRBJ1-1; 11 bases align to TRBD1. CDR3 DNA: TGCAGCGTTAACCCAGGGACAGGGGGCACTGAAGCTTTCTTT. Translating it yields CSVNPGTGGTEAFF.